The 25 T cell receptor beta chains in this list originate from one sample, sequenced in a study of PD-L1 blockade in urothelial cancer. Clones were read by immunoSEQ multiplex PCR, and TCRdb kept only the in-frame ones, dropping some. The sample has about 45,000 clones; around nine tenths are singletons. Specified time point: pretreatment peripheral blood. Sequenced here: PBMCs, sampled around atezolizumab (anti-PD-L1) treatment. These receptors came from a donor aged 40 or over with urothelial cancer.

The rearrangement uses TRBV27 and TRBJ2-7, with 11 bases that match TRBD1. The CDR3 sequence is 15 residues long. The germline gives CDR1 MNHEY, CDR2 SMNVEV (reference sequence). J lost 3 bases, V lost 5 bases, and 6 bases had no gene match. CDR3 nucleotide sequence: TGTGCCAGCAGTCCCGGACAGGGGGCGAACTACGAGCAGTACTTC. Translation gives CASSPGQGANYEQYF.

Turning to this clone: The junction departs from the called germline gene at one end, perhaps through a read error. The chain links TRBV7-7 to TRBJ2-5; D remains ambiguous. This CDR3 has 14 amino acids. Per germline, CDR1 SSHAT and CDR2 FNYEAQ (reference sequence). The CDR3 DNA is TGTGCTAGCAGCTTCAGACGCGGACAAGAGACCCAGTACTTC. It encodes CASSFRRGQETQYF.

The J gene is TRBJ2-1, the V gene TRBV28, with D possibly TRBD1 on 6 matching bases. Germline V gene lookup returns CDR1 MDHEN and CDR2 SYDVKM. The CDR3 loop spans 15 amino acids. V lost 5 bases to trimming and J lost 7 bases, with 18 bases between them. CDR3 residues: CASSLAGVWKNEQFF. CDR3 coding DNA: TGTGCCAGCAGTCTAGCAGGGGTTTGGAAAAATGAGCAGTTCTTC.

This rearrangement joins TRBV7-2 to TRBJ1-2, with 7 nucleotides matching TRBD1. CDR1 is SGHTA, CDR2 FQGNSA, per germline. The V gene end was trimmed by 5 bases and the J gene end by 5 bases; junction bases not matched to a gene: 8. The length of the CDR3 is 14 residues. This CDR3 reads CASSLGQATYGYTF. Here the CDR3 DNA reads TGTGCCAGCAGCCTAGGACAGGCCACATATGGCTACACCTTC.

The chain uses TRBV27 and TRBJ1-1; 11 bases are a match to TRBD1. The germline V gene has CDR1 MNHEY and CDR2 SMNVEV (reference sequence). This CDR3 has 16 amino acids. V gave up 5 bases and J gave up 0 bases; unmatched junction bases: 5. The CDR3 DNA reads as TGTGCCAGCAGTACTCGGGACAGGGGGATGAACACTGAAGCTTTCTTT. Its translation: CASSTRDRGMNTEAFF.

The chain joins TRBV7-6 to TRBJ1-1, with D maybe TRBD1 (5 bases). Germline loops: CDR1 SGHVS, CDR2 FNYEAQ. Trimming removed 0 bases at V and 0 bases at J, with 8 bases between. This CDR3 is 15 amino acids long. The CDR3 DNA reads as TGTGCCAGCAGCTTAGCTGGCAGGGTGAACACTGAAGCTTTCTTT. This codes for CASSLAGRVNTEAFF.

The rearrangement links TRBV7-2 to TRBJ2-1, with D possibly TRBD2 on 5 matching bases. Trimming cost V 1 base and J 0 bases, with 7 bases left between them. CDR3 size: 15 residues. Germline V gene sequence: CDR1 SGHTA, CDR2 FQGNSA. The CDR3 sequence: CASSLGTFSYNEQFF. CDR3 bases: TGTGCCAGCAGCTTAGGGACTTTCTCCTACAATGAGCAGTTCTTC.

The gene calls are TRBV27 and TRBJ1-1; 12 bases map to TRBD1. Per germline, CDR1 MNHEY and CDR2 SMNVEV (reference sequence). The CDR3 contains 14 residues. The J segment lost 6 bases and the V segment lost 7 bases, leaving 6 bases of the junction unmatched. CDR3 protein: CASTWGQGASEAFF. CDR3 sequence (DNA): TGTGCCAGCACTTGGGGACAGGGGGCGTCTGAAGCTTTCTTT.

The CDR3 here is CAIRGTSGSGDEQFF. In DNA, the CDR3 is TGTGCCATCAGGGGGACTAGCGGGAGTGGCGATGAGCAGTTCTTC. V is TRBV10-3 and J is TRBJ2-1; TRBD2 matches at 14 bases. Trimming cost V 6 bases and J 8 bases; bases outside gene matches: 6. The CDR3 loop spans 15 amino acids. Germline CDR1 and CDR2: ENHRY and SYGVKD.

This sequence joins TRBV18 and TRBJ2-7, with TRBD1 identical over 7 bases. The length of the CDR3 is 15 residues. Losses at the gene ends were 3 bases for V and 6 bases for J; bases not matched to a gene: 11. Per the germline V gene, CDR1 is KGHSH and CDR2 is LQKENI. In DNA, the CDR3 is TGTGCCAGCTCACCTACCGGGACAGCTTTAGGCGAGCAGTACTTC. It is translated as CASSPTGTALGEQYF.

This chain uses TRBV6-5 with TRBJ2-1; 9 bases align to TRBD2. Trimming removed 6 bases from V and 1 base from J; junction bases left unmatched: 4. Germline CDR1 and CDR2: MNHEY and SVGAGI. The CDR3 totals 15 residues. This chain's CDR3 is CASRRSGGSYNEQFF. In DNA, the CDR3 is TGTGCCAGCAGACGAAGCGGGGGGTCCTACAATGAGCAGTTCTTC.

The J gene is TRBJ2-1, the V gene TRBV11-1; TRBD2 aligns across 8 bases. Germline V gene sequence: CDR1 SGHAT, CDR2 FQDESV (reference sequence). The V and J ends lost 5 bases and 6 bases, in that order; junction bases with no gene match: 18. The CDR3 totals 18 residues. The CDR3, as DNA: TGTGCCAGCAGCCCGGGGGGGGCGGGAGCGGCCCCCGGCAATGAGCAGTTCTTC. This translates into CASSPGGAGAAPGNEQFF.

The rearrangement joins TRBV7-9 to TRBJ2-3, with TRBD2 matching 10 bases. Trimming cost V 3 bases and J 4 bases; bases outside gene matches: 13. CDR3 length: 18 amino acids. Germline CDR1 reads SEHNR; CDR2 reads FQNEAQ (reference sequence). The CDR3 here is CASSFQTSGYLGADTQYF. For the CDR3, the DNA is TGTGCCAGCAGCTTTCAGACTAGCGGGTACCTGGGCGCAGATACGCAGTATTTT.

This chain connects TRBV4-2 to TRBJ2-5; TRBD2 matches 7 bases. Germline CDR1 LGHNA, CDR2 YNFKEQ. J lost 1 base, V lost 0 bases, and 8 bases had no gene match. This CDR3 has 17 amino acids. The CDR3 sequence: CASSQDLAGVTQETQYF. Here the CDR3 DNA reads TGTGCCAGCAGCCAAGATCTTGCGGGAGTGACCCAAGAGACCCAGTACTTC.

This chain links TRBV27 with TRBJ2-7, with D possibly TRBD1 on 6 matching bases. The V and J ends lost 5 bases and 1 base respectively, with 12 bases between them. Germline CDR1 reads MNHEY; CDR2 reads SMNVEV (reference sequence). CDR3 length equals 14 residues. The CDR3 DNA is TGTGCCAGCAGTGCTCTGGGGGCGTCCTACGAGCAGTACTTC. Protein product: CASSALGASYEQYF.

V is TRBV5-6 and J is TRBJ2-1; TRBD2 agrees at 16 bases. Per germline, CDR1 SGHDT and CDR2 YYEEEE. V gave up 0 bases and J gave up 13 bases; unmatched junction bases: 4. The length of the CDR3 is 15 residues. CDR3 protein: CASSLVGLAGGIQFF. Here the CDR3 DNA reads TGTGCCAGCAGCTTGGTGGGACTAGCGGGAGGGATACAGTTCTTC.

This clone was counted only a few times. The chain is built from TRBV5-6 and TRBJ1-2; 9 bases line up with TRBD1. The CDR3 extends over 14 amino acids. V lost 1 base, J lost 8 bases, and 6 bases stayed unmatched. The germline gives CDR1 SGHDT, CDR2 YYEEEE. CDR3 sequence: CASSLYRGRRGYTF. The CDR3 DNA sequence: TGTGCCAGCAGCTTGTACAGGGGGCGCCGCGGCTACACCTTC.

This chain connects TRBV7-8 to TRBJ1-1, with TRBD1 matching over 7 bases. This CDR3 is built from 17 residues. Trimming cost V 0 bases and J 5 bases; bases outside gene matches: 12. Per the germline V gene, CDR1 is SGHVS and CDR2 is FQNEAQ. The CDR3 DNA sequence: TGTGCCAGCAGCTTAGCGAGACAGGGCCACATGGGGACTGAAGCTTTCTTT. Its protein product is CASSLARQGHMGTEAFF.

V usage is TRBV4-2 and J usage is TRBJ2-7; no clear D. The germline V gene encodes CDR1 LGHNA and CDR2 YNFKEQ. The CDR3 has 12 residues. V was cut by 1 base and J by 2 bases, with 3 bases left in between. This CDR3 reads CASSQGPYEQYF. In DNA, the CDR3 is TGTGCCAGCAGCCAAGGGCCCTACGAGCAGTACTTC.

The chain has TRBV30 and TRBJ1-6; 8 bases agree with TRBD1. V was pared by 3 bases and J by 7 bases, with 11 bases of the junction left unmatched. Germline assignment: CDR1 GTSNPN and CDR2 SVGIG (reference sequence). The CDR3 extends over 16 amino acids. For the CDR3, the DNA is TGTGCCTGGAGGGACAGGGTCACCTCCCCAAATTCACCCCTCCACTTT. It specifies CAWRDRVTSPNSPLHF.

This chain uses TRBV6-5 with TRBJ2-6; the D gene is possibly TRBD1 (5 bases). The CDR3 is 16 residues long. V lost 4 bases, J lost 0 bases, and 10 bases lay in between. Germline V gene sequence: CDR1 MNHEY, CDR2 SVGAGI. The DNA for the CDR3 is TGTGCCAGCAGTTCCGACAGTTACTCTGGGGCCAACGTCCTGACTTTC. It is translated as CASSSDSYSGANVLTF.

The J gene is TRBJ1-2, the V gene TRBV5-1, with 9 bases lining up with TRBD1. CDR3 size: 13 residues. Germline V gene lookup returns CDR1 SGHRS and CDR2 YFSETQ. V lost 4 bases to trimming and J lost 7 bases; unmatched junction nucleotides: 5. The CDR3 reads CASSEQGAGGYTF. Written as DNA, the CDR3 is TGCGCCAGCAGCGAACAGGGGGCAGGTGGCTACACCTTC. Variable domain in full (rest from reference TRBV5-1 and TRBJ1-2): KAGVTQTPRYLIKTRGQQVTLSCSPISGHRSVSWYQQTPGQGLQFLFEYFSETQRNKGNFPGRFSGRQFSNSRSEMNVSTLELGDSALYLCASSEQGAGGYTFGSGTRLTVV.

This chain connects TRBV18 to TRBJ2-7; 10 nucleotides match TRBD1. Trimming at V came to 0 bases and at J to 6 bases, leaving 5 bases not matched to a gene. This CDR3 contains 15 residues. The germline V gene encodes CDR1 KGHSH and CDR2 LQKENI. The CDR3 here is CASSPPGQGLGEQYF. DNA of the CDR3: TGTGCCAGCTCACCACCGGGACAGGGGTTGGGCGAGCAGTACTTC.

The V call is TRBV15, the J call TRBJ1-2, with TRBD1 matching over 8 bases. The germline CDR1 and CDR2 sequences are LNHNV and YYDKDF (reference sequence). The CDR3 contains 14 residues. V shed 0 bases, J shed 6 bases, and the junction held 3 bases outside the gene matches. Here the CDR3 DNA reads TGTGCCACCAGCAGAGATGGGACAGGCGATGGCTACACCTTC. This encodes CATSRDGTGDGYTF. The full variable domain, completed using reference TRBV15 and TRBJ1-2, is DAMVIQNPRYQVTQFGKPVTLSCSQTLNHNVMYWYQQKSSQAPKLLFHYYDKDFNNEADTPDNFQSRRPNTSFCFLDIRSPGLGDTAMYLCATSRDGTGDGYTFGSGTRLTVV.

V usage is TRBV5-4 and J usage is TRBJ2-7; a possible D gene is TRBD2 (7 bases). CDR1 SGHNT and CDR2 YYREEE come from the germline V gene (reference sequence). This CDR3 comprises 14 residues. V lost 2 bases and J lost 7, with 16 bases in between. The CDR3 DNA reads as TGTGCCAGCAGCTTAGGGGGAGGGCCCAGGGAGCAGTACTTC. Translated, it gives CASSLGGGPREQYF.